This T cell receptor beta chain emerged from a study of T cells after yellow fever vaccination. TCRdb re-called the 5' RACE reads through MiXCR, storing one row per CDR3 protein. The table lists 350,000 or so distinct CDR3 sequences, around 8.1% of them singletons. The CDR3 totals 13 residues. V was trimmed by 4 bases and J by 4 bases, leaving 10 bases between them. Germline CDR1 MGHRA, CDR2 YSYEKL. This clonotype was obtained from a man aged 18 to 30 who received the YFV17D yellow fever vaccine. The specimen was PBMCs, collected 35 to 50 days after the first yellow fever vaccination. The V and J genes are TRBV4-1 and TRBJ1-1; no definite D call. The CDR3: CASSRRVVTEAFF. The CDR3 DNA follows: TGCGCCAGCAGCCGCCGGGTCGTCACTGAAGCTTTCTTT.